This T cell receptor beta chain originates from a study of blood T cell repertoires in COVID-19. At the level of the study: Donors in the United States, Italy and Spain gave samples during acute or convalescent COVID-19. T cells, B-cell-depleted T cells, or PBMCs supplied cDNA or gDNA.

A Seattle source enrolled patients during active infection and followed them longitudinally. Authors' analysis steps: Cell counts per sample came from amplifying reference gene primers. Clones were sequenced by immunoSEQ multiplex PCR, and TCRdb holds only the in-frame ones, with some missing. For V, J and clone size, that table is used; D and trimming come from the DNA. The sample shows roughly 90,000 clones, roughly 90% of them seen only once. Looked up from germline, CDR1 is SGHRS and CDR2 is YFSETQ. The CDR3 has 15 amino acids. Trimming removed 2 bases from V and 0 bases from J; junction bases left unmatched: 4.

This clonotype was obtained from a man aged 50-60 years with COVID-19, enrolled during active disease. Sequenced input: peripheral blood. The gene calls are TRBV5-1 and TRBJ1-1; TRBD1 matches 7 bases. The CDR3: CASSFRQGVNTEAFF. The CDR3 nucleotides read TGCGCCAGCAGCTTCCGACAGGGAGTGAACACTGAAGCTTTCTTT.